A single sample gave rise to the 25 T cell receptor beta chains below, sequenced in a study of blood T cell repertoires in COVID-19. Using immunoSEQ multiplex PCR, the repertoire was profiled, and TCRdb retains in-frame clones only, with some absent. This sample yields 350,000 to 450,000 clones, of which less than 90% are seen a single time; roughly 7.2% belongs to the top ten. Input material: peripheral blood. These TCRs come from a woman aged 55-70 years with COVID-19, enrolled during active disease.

This chain's CDR3 is CASSQFPGVRKLYGYTF. The CDR3 bases are TGCGCCAGCAGTCAATTTCCAGGGGTAAGGAAGCTCTATGGCTACACCTTC. The chain combines TRBV23-1 with TRBJ1-2, with TRBD1 as a possible D gene (6 bases). TRBV23-1 is reported as an ORF; its role is uncertain. The length of the CDR3 is 17 residues. V lost 1 base and J 4 bases, leaving 19 bases between the germline ends.

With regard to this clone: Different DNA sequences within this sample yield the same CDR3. This chain's CDR3 is CASSLGSSGNTIYF. In DNA form, the CDR3 reads TGCGCCAGCAGCCTCGGGTCCTCTGGAAACACCATATATTTT. V usage is TRBV5-1 and J usage is TRBJ1-3; D is undetermined. CDR1 is SGHRS and CDR2 is YFSETQ in the germline V gene. The V and J ends lost 4 bases and 0 bases respectively, with 8 bases between them. This CDR3 comprises 14 residues.

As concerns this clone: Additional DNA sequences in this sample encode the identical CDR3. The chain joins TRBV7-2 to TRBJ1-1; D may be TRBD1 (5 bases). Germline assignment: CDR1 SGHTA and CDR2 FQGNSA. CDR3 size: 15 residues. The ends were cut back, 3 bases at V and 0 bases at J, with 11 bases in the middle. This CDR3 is CASSLAGRVNTEAFF. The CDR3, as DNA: TGTGCCAGCAGCTTGGCGGGACGGGTGAACACTGAAGCTTTCTTT.

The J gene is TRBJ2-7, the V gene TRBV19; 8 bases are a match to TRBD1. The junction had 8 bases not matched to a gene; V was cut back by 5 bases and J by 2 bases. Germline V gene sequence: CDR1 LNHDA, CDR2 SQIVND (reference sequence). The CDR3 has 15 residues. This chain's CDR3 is CASSLRTGPAYEQYF. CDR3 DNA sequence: TGTGCCAGTAGTTTAAGGACAGGGCCAGCCTACGAGCAGTACTTC.

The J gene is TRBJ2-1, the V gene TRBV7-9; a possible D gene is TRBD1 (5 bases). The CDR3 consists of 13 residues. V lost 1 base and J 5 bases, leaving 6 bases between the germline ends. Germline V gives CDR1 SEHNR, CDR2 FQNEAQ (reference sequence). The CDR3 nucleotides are TGTGCCAGCAGCTTAGTGGGGCACAATGAGCAGTTCTTC. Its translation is CASSLVGHNEQFF.

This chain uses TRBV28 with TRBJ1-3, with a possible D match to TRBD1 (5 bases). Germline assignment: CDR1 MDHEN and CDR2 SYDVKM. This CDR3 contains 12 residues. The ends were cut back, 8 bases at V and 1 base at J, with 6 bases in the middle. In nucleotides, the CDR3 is TGTGCCAGCGGGGGGTCTGGAAACACCATATATTTT. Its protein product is CASGGSGNTIYF.

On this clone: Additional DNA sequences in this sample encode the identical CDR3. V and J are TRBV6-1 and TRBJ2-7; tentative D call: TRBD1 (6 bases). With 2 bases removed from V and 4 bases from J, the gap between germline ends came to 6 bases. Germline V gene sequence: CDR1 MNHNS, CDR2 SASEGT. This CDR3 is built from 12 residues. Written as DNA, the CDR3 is TGTGCCAGCAGTGAACAGGGGTACGAGCAGTACTTC. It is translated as CASSEQGYEQYF.

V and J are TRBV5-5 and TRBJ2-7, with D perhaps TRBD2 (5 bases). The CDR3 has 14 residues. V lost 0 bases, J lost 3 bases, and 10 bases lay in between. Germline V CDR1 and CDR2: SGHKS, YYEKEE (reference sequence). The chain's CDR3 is CASSLAPGNYEQYF. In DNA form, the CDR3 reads TGTGCCAGCAGCTTGGCCCCGGGGAACTACGAGCAGTACTTC.

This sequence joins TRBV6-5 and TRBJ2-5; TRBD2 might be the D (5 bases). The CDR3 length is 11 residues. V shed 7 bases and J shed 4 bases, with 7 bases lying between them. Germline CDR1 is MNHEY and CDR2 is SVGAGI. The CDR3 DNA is TGTGCCAGCACCGCGGGAGAGACCCAGTACTTC. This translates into CASTAGETQYF.

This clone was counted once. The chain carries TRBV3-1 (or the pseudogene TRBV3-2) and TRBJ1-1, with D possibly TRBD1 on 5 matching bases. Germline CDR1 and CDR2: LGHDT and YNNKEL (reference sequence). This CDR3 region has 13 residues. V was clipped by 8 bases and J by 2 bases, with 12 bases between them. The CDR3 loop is CASLGGENTEAFF. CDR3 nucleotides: TGTGCCAGCCTCGGGGGGGAAAACACTGAAGCTTTCTTT.

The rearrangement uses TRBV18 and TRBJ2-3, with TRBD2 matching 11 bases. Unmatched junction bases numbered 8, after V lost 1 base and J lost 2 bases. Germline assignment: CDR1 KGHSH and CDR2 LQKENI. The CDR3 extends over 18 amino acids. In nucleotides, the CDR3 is TGTGCCAGCTCACCACTGCCTAGCGGGGGGATTTCCACAGATACGCAGTATTTT. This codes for CASSPLPSGGISTDTQYF.

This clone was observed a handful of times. DNA of the CDR3: TGTGCCAGCAGCTTGGGTAGGCGGGGGGGTACAGATACGCAGTATTTT. Amino acids: CASSLGRRGGTDTQYF. This chain links TRBV7-2 with TRBJ2-3, with TRBD2 identical over 9 bases. The CDR3 loop spans 16 amino acids. The germline CDR1 and CDR2 sequences are SGHTA and FQGNSA. The V gene end was trimmed by 3 bases and the J gene end by 3 bases; junction bases not matched to a gene: 7.

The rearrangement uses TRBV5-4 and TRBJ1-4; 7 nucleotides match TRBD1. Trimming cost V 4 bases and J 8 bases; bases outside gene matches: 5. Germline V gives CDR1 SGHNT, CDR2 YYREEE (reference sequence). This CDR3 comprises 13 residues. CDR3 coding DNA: TGTGCCAGCAGCAACACAGGGGAAGAAAAACTGTTTTTT. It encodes CASSNTGEEKLFF.

CDR3 DNA: TGTGCCAGCAGCTTTGGGGGGGCGATAAATTCACCCCTCCACTTT. Amino acid sequence: CASSFGGAINSPLHF. The genes are TRBV5-4 and TRBJ1-6, with D possibly being TRBD1 (6 bases). The CDR3 extends over 15 amino acids. Germline CDR1 and CDR2: SGHNT and YYREEE (reference sequence). V shed 2 bases and J shed 7 bases, with 13 bases lying between them.

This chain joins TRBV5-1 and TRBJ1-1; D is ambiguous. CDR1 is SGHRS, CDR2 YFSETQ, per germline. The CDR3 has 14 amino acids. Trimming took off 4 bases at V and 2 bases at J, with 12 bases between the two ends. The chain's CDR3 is CASSPAGSNTEAFF. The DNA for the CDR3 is TGCGCCAGCAGCCCGGCGGGGAGTAACACTGAAGCTTTCTTT.

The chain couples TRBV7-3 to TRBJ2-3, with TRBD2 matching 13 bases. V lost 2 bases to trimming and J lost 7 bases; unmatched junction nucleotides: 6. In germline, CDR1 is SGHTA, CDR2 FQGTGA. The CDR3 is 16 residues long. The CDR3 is CASSLSTSGGANTQYF. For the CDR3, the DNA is TGTGCCAGCAGCTTATCTACTAGCGGGGGGGCGAATACGCAGTATTTT.

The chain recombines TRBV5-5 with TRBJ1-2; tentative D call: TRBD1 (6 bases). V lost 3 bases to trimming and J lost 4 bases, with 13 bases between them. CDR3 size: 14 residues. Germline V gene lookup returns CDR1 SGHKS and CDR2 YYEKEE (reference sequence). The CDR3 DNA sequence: TGTGCCAGCAGCTCTCCAGGGGAGGGCTATGGCTACACCTTC. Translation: CASSSPGEGYGYTF.

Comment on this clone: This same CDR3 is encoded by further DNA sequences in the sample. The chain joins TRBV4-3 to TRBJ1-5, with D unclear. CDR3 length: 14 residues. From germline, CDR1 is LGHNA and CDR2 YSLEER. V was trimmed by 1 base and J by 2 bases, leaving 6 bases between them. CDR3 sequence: CASSQVRGNQPQHF. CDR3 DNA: TGCGCCAGCAGCCAAGTGAGGGGCAATCAGCCCCAGCATTTT.

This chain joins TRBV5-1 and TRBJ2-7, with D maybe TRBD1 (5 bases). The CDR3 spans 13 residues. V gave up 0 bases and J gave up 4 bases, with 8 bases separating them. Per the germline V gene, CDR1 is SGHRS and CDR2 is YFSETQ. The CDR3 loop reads CASSLGQLYEQYF. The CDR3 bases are TGCGCCAGCAGCTTGGGACAGCTATACGAGCAGTACTTC.

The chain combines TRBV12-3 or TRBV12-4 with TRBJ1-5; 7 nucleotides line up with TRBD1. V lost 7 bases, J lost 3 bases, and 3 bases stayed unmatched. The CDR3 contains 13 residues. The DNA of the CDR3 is TGTGCCAGCACCGACAGGGACAATCAGCCCCAGCATTTT. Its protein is CASTDRDNQPQHF.

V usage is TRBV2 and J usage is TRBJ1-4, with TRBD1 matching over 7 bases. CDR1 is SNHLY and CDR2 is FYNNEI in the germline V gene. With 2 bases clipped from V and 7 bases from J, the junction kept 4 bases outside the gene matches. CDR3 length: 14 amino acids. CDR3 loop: CASSEWAGGEKLFF. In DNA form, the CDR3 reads TGTGCCAGCAGTGAATGGGCAGGGGGTGAAAAACTGTTTTTT.

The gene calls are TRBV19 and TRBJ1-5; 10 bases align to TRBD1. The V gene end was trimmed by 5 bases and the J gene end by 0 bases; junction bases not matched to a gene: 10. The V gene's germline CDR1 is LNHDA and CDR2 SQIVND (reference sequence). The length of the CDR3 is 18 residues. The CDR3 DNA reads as TGTGCCAGTAGTCGGACCGGGACAGGGGCTTTTAGCAATCAGCCCCAGCATTTT. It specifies CASSRTGTGAFSNQPQHF. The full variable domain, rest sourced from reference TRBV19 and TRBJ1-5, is DGGITQSPKYLFRKEGQNVTLSCEQNLNHDAMYWYRQDPGQGLRLIYYSQIVNDFQKGDIAEGYSVSREKKESFPLTVTSAQKNPTAFYLCASSRTGTGAFSNQPQHFGDGTRLSIL.

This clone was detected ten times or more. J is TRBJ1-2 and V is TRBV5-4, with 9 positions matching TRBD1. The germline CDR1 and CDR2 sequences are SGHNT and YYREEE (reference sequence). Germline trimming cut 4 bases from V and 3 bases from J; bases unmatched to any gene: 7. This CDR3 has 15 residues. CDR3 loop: CASSSAQGADYGYTF. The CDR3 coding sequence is TGTGCCAGCAGCAGCGCACAGGGGGCGGACTATGGCTACACCTTC.

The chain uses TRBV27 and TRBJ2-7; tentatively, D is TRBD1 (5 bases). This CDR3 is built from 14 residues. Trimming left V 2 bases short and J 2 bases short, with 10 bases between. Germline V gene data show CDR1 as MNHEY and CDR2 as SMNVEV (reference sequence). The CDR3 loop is CASSLATETYEQYF. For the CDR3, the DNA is TGTGCCAGCAGTTTAGCGACAGAGACCTACGAGCAGTACTTC.

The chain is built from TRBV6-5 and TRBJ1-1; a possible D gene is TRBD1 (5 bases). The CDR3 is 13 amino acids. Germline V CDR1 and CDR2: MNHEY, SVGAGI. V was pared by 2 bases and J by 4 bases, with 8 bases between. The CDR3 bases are TGTGCCAGCAGTTACCAAGGGGTCACTGAAGCTTTCTTT. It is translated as CASSYQGVTEAFF.